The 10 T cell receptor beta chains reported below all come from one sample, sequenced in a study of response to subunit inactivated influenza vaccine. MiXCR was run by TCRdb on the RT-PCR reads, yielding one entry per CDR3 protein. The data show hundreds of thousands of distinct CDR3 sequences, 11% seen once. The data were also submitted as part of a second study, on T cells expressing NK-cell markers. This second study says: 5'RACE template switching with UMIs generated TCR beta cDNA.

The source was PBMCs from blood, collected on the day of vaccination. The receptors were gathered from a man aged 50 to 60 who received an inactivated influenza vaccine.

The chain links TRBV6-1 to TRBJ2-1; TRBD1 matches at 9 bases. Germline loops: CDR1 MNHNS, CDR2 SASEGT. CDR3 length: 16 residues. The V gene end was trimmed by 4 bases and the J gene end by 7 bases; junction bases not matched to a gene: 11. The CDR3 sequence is CASSAYIGTGWNEQFF. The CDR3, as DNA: TGTGCCAGCAGTGCCTATATAGGGACAGGGTGGAATGAGCAGTTCTTC.

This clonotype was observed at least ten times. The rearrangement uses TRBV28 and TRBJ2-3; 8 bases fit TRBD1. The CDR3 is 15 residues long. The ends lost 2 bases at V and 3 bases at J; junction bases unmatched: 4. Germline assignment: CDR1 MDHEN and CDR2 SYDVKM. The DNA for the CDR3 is TGTGCCAGCAGTTTAGTCCAGGGGGCGACAGATACGCAGTATTTT. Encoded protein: CASSLVQGATDTQYF.

CDR3 DNA sequence: TGTGCCAGCACTCGCGGAGGGGCCACCGAAAAACTGTTTTTT. Its protein product is CASTRGGATEKLFF. The rearrangement links TRBV5-5 to TRBJ1-4, with D tentatively TRBD1 (5 bases). This CDR3 spans 14 amino acids. V shed 6 bases and J shed 8 bases, with 17 bases lying between them. CDR1 and CDR2 (germline): SGHKS, YYEKEE (reference sequence).

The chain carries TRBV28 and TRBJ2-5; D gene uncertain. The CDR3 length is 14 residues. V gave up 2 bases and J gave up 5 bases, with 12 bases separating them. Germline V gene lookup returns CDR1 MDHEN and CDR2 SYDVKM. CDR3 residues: CASSLIRARETQYF. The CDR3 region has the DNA TGTGCCAGCAGTTTAATAAGGGCTCGCGAGACCCAGTACTTC.

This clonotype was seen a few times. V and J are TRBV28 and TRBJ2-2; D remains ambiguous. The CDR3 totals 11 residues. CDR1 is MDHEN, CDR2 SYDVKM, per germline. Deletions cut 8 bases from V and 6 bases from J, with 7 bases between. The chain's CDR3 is CASPRPGELFF. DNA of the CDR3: TGTGCCAGCCCCAGGCCCGGGGAGCTGTTTTTT.

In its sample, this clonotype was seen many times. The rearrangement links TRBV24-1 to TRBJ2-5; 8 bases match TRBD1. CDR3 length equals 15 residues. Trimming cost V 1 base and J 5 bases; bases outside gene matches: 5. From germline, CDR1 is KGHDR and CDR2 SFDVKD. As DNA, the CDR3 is TGTGCCACCAGTGATTTAACAGGGGGTACGGAGACCCAGTACTTC. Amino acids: CATSDLTGGTETQYF.

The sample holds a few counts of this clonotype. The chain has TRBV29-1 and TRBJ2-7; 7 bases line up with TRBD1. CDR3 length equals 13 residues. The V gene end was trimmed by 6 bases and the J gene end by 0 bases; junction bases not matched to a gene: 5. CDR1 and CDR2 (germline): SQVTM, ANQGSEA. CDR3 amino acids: CSVPGTASYEQYF. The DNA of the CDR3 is TGCAGCGTGCCCGGGACAGCCTCCTACGAGCAGTACTTC.

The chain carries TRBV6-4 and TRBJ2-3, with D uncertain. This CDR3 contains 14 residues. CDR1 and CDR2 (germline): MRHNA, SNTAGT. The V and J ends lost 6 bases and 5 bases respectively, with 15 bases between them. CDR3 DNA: TGTGCCAGCAGCACCGACCTTTTTGGAGATACGCAGTATTTT. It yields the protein CASSTDLFGDTQYF.

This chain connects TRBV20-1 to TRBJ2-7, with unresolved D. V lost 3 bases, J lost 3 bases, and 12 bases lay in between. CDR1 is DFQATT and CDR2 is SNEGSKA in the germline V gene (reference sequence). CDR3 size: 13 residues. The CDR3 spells CSARPSHLYEQYF. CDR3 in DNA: TGCAGTGCTAGGCCGAGCCACCTCTACGAGCAGTACTTC.

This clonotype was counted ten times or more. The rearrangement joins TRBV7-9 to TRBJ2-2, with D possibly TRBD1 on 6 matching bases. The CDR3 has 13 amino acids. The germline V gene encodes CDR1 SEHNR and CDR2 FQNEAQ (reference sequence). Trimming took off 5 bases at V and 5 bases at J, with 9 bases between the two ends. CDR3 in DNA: TGTGCCAGCAGCATTACAGGGACCGGGGAGCTGTTTTTT. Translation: CASSITGTGELFF.